A single sample is the source of the 3 T cell receptor beta chains below, sequenced in a study of blood T cell repertoires in COVID-19. Generated by immunoSEQ multiplex PCR, the TCRdb table keeps only in-frame clones and is missing some. The data contain 150,000 to 200,000 clones, approximately 85% of them singletons. Sequencing was carried out using peripheral blood. The receptors here all came from a human donor with active or convalescent COVID-19. The donor label of this sample is uncertain.

The chain combines TRBV4-1 with TRBJ2-5; 10 bases map to TRBD2. The CDR3 is made up of 16 amino acids. Germline loops: CDR1 MGHRA, CDR2 YSYEKL. Trimming at V came to 3 bases and at J to 2 bases, leaving 6 bases not matched to a gene. The CDR3 is CASSHLSGGGQETQYF. CDR3 coding DNA: TGCGCCAGCAGCCACCTGAGCGGGGGGGGGCAAGAGACCCAGTACTTC.

This sequence joins TRBV28 and TRBJ1-2, with D uncertain. The CDR3 is 14 amino acids. Deletions cut 5 bases from V and 4 bases from J, with 14 bases between. Germline V gives CDR1 MDHEN, CDR2 SYDVKM. For the CDR3, the DNA is TGTGCCAGCAGTGCCGAGGTCTCCTCCTATGGCTACACCTTC. This codes for CASSAEVSSYGYTF.

The V and J genes are TRBV30 and TRBJ1-3; D might be TRBD1 (5 bases). Trimming pared 0 bases from V and 9 bases from J, leaving 24 bases between. The CDR3 spans 17 residues. Germline V gene sequence: CDR1 GTSNPN, CDR2 SVGIG (reference sequence). The CDR3 DNA reads as TGTGCCTGGAGTGTAAAGCAGGGCGAACATGCCCGAGGCACCATATATTTT. Amino acid sequence: CAWSVKQGEHARGTIYF.